Shown below are 21 T cell receptor beta chains from a single sample sequenced in a study of technical replicates of blood from several donors. The repertoire was sequenced with immunoSEQ multiplex PCR; TCRdb's copy has only in-frame clones and lacks some. The table records tens of thousands of clones, around 94% of them present only once. The sample consisted of T cells isolated from PBMCs. All receptors derive from a human donor in good health.

This chain uses TRBV6-5 with TRBJ1-5; D possibly corresponds to TRBD1 (5 bases). The V gene's germline CDR1 is MNHEY and CDR2 SVGAGI. Trimming cost V 2 bases and J 6 bases, with 11 bases left between them. The CDR3 length is 14 residues. CDR3 loop: CASSYVTGGQPQHF. The CDR3 coding sequence is TGTGCCAGCAGTTACGTCACCGGGGGTCAGCCCCAGCATTTT.

The chain couples TRBV4-1 to TRBJ1-5, with unresolved D. CDR3 size: 13 residues. With 4 bases removed from V and 11 bases from J, the gap between germline ends came to 15 bases. In germline, CDR1 is MGHRA, CDR2 YSYEKL. CDR3 in amino acids: CASSLNRERTQHF. CDR3 coding DNA: TGCGCCAGCAGCCTGAACAGAGAACGGACCCAGCATTTT.

V and J are TRBV5-1 and TRBJ2-7, with 10 bases lining up with TRBD2. The CDR3 sequence is 18 residues long. The ends lost 0 bases at V and 3 bases at J; junction bases unmatched: 12. Germline CDR1 reads SGHRS; CDR2 reads YFSETQ. The DNA of the CDR3 is TGCGCCAGCAGCTTGGGGGCTAGCGGGAGCCACACCCTCTACGAGCAGTACTTC. It specifies CASSLGASGSHTLYEQYF.

This chain joins TRBV11-3 and TRBJ2-7, with 8 bases identical to TRBD1. In germline, CDR1 is SGHNT, CDR2 YENEEA. This CDR3 has 13 amino acids. The V segment lost 4 bases and the J segment 2 bases; nucleotides outside the gene matches: 1. CDR3 DNA: TGTGCCAGCAGCTCCAGGGGGCCCTACGAGCAGTACTTC. Translating gives CASSSRGPYEQYF.

The V call is TRBV5-4, the J call TRBJ2-7; 7 bases map to TRBD2. CDR3 size: 16 residues. CDR1 is SGHNT and CDR2 is YYREEE in the germline V gene (reference sequence). The trim removed 0 bases at V and 5 bases at J, leaving 11 bases unmatched. CDR3 coding DNA: TGTGCCAGCAGCTTGGGCTACCCAGCGGGGACCCACGAGCAGTACTTC. Its translation is CASSLGYPAGTHEQYF.

The chain employs TRBV19 and TRBJ2-6; TRBD1 is a possible D gene (5 bases). CDR1 and CDR2 (germline): LNHDA, SQIVND (reference sequence). This CDR3 is 15 amino acids long. V was shortened by 7 bases and J by 1 base, with 11 bases between the two germline ends. Here the CDR3 DNA reads TGTGCCAGTACCCCTACAGGTTCTGGGGCCAACGTCCTGACTTTC. The encoded protein is CASTPTGSGANVLTF. Together with reference TRBV19 and TRBJ2-6, the CDR3 gives the full variable domain: DGGITQSPKYLFRKEGQNVTLSCEQNLNHDAMYWYRQDPGQGLRLIYYSQIVNDFQKGDIAEGYSVSREKKESFPLTVTSAQKNPTAFYLCASTPTGSGANVLTFGAGSRLTVL.

V is TRBV2 and J is TRBJ1-1; D uncertain. Germline V gene lookup returns CDR1 SNHLY and CDR2 FYNNEI. Trimming took 6 bases from V and 0 from J, leaving 20 bases between them. The CDR3 is made up of 17 amino acids. The CDR3 sequence is CASRPSGVWYLNTEAFF. The DNA for the CDR3 is TGTGCCAGCAGACCCTCCGGGGTTTGGTACTTGAACACTGAAGCTTTCTTT.

The chain is built from TRBV4-3 and TRBJ2-1, with D possibly matching TRBD1 (6 bases). This CDR3 has 16 residues. Germline V CDR1 and CDR2: LGHNA, YSLEER. The V end was cut by 2 bases, the J end by 8 bases, with 19 bases between. CDR3 amino acids: CASSQSTYRVFDEQFF. The CDR3 bases are TGCGCCAGCAGCCAATCAACCTACAGGGTGTTCGATGAGCAGTTCTTC.

V usage is TRBV29-1 and J usage is TRBJ1-1; D is uncertain. There are 13 residues in the CDR3. Trimming shortened V by 6 bases and J by 6 bases, and 17 bases separated the two germline ends. Germline CDR1 reads SQVTM; CDR2 reads ANQGSEA. The DNA for the CDR3 is TGCAGCGTCCTAGGAGGTCGAGCGGCTGAAGCTTTCTTT. This encodes CSVLGGRAAEAFF.

The V gene is TRBV4-2, the J gene TRBJ2-2, with D tentatively TRBD2 (6 bases). The CDR3 runs 16 residues. V was pared by 4 bases and J by 4 bases, with 16 bases between. Germline V lookup: CDR1 LGHNA, CDR2 YNFKEQ. CDR3: CASSLSPGASTGELFF. In nucleotides, the CDR3 is TGTGCCAGCAGCCTTTCTCCGGGAGCCAGCACCGGGGAGCTGTTTTTT.

The rearrangement links TRBV7-3 to TRBJ2-7; D is possibly TRBD2 (5 bases). The germline gives CDR1 SGHTA, CDR2 FQGTGA. V shed 5 bases and J shed 6 bases, with 17 bases lying between them. There are 14 residues in the CDR3. Written as DNA, the CDR3 is TGTGCCAGCAGCCGCGACTCGGGATGGGTCGAGCAGTACTTC. It encodes CASSRDSGWVEQYF.

This chain links TRBV6-5 with TRBJ1-1; 11 bases map to TRBD1. V gave up 6 bases and J gave up 5 bases; unmatched junction bases: 8. This CDR3 is 15 amino acids long. The germline V gene encodes CDR1 MNHEY and CDR2 SVGAGI. DNA for the CDR3: TGTGCCAGCAGAGTCGGACAGGGGGCGAGAACTGAAGCTTTCTTT. This codes for CASRVGQGARTEAFF.

The V gene is TRBV30, the J gene TRBJ1-3, with D possibly being TRBD1 (6 bases). The ends were cut back, 2 bases at V and 8 bases at J, with 13 bases in the middle. The length of the CDR3 is 13 residues. Per the germline V gene, CDR1 is GTSNPN and CDR2 is SVGIG (reference sequence). The CDR3 coding sequence is TGTGCCTGGAGTATGGTCAGGGGAGACACCATATATTTT. This translates into CAWSMVRGDTIYF.

The rearrangement links TRBV28 to TRBJ2-7; 7 nucleotides line up with TRBD1. After removal of 3 bases from V and 7 bases from J, the junction contained 18 bases not matched to a gene. The CDR3 spans 17 residues. Per the germline V gene, CDR1 is MDHEN and CDR2 is SYDVKM. CDR3 in amino acids: CASSFPNGGRGLSEQYF. As DNA, the CDR3 is TGTGCCAGCAGTTTCCCAAATGGTGGCAGGGGGTTGAGTGAGCAGTACTTC.

CDR3 protein: CASSVGSGISYEQYF. DNA for the CDR3: TGTGCCAGCAGCGTAGGCAGCGGGATCTCCTACGAGCAGTACTTC. This sequence joins TRBV9 and TRBJ2-7, with TRBD2 identical over 7 bases. CDR1 and CDR2 from the germline V gene are SGDLS and YYNGEE. This CDR3 comprises 15 residues. V was pared by 0 bases and J by 0 bases, with 3 bases of the junction left unmatched. Filled out from reference TRBV9 and TRBJ2-7, the complete variable domain reads DSGVTQTPKHLITATGQRVTLRCSPRSGDLSVYWYQQSLDQGLQFLIQYYNGEERAKGNILERFSAQQFPDLHSELNLSSLELGDSALYFCASSVGSGISYEQYFGPGTRLTVT.

There are a few counts of this clone. This chain connects TRBV28 to TRBJ2-5, with a weak D call TRBD2 (6 bases). Looked up from germline, CDR1 is MDHEN and CDR2 is SYDVKM. V was pared by 5 bases and J by 2 bases, with 12 bases between. The CDR3 consists of 14 residues. CDR3 nucleotide sequence: TGTGCCAGCAGTCGGGGACTGACACAAGAGACCCAGTACTTC. It is translated as CASSRGLTQETQYF.

The V and J genes are TRBV15 and TRBJ2-1, with D perhaps TRBD1 (5 bases). The length of the CDR3 is 18 residues. Germline CDR1 reads LNHNV; CDR2 reads YYDKDF (reference sequence). V was cut by 4 bases and J by 0 bases, with 19 bases left in between. Here the CDR3 reads CATSKRGTSLSSYNEQFF. DNA of the CDR3: TGTGCCACCAGCAAAAGGGGTACCTCCTTAAGCTCCTACAATGAGCAGTTCTTC.

The chain carries TRBV11-2 and TRBJ2-7; D is uncertain. Trimming stripped 4 bases from V and 2 bases from J, with 12 bases between. Germline V gives CDR1 SGHAT, CDR2 FQNNGV. The CDR3 is 14 residues long. The CDR3 is CASSSGVATYEQYF. The CDR3 bases are TGTGCCAGCAGCTCTGGAGTGGCTACCTACGAGCAGTACTTC.

Concerning this clone itself: Distinct nucleotide sequences in the sample also encode this CDR3. The chain couples TRBV9 to TRBJ2-2; D gene unclear. Germline loops: CDR1 SGDLS, CDR2 YYNGEE. V was pared by 0 bases and J by 2 bases, with 8 bases between. The CDR3 covers 15 residues. DNA for the CDR3: TGTGCCAGCAGCGTAGCCGGGTCCAACACCGGGGAGCTGTTTTTT. It encodes CASSVAGSNTGELFF. The variable domain in full, with the rest retrieved from reference TRBV9 and TRBJ2-2, is DSGVTQTPKHLITATGQRVTLRCSPRSGDLSVYWYQQSLDQGLQFLIQYYNGEERAKGNILERFSAQQFPDLHSELNLSSLELGDSALYFCASSVAGSNTGELFFGEGSRLTVL.

The CDR3 sequence: CASSAGSTLGSNYGYTF. DNA of the CDR3: TGTGCCAGCAGCGCGGGGTCGACGCTCGGGTCTAACTATGGCTACACCTTC. The chain is built from TRBV9 and TRBJ1-2, with no clear D. The CDR3 totals 17 residues. The germline V gene encodes CDR1 SGDLS and CDR2 YYNGEE. V was cut by 3 bases and J by 0 bases, with 18 bases left in between.

This clone is a singleton in its sample. The chain joins TRBV18 to TRBJ1-1, with D uncertain. Germline lookup yields CDR1 KGHSH and CDR2 LQKENI. V shed 2 bases and J shed 1 base, with 8 bases lying between them. This CDR3 is 14 amino acids long. The CDR3 bases are TGTGCCAGCTCACCATACGGTCGGAACACTGAAGCTTTCTTT. Translation gives CASSPYGRNTEAFF.